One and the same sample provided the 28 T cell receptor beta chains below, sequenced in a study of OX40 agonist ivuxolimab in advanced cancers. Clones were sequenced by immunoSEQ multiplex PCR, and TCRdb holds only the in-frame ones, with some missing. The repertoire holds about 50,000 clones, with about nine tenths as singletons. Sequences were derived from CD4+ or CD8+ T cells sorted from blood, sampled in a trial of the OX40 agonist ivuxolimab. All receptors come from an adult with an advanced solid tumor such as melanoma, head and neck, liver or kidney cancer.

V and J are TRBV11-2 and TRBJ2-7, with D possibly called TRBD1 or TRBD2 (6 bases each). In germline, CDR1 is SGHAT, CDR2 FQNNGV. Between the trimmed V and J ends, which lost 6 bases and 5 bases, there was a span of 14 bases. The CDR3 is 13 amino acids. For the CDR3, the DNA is TGTGCCAGCAGTCCCGGAGGGGGTAACGAGCAGTACGTC. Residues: CASSPGGGNEQYV.

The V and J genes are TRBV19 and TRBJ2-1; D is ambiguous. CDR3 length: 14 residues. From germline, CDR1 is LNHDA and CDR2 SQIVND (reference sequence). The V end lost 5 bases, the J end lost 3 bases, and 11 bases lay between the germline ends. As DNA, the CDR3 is TGTGCCAGTAGTCCCCACGGAAACTACAATGAGCAGTTCTTC. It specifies CASSPHGNYNEQFF.

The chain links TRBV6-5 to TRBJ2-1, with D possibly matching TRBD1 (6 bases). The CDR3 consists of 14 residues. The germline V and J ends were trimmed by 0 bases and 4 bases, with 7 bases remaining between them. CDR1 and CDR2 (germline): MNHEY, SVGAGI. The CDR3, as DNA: TGTGCCAGCAGTTACTCGGACAGTTACAATGAGCAGTTCTTC. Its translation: CASSYSDSYNEQFF.

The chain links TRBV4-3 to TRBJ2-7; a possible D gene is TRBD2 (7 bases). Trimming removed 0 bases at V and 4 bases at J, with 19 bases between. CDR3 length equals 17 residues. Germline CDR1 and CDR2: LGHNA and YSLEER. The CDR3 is CASSQEGRGPPSYEQYF. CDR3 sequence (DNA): TGCGCCAGCAGCCAAGAGGGGCGGGGGCCACCCTCGTACGAGCAGTACTTC.

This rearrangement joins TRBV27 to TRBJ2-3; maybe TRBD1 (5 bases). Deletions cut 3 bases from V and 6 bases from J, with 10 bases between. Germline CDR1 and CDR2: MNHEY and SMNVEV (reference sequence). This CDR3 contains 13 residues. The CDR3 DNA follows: TGTGCCAGCAGTTTCACATCAGGGGATACGCAGTATTTT. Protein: CASSFTSGDTQYF.

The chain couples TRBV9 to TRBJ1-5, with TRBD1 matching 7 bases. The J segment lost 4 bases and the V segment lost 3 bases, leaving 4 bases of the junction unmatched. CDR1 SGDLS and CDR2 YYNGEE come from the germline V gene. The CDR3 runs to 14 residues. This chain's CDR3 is CASSASGGNQPQHF. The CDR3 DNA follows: TGTGCCAGCAGCGCTTCAGGGGGGAATCAGCCCCAGCATTTT.

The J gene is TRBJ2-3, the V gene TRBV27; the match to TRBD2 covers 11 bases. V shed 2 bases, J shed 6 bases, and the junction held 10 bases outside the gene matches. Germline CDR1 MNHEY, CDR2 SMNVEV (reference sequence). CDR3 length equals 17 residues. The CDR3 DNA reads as TGTGCCAGCAGTTTAAATTTACCTAGCGGGGGGCCCGATACGCAGTATTTT. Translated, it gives CASSLNLPSGGPDTQYF.

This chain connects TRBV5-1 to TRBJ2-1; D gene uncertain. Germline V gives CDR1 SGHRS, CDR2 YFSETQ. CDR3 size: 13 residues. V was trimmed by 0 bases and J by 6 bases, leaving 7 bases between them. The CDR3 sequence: CASSLVGSNEQFF. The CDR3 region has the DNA TGCGCCAGCAGCTTGGTGGGTTCCAATGAGCAGTTCTTC.

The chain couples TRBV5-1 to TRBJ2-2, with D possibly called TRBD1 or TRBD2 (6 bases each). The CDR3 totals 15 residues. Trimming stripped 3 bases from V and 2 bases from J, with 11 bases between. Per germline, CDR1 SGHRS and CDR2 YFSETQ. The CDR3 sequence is CASSWRGVNTGELFF. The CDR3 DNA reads TGCGCCAGCAGCTGGAGGGGGGTCAACACCGGGGAGCTGTTTTTT.

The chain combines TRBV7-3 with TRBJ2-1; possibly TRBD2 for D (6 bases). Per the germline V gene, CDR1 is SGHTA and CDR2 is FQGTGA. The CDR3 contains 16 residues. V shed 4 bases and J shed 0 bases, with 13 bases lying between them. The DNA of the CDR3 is TGTGCCAGCAGCTCCCTGGGCGGGACCTCCTACAATGAGCAGTTCTTC. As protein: CASSSLGGTSYNEQFF.

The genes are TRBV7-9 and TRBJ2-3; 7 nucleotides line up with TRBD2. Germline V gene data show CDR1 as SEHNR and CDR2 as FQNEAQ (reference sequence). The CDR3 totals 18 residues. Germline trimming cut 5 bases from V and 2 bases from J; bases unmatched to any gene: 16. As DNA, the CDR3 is TGTGCCAGCAGCCCCGAAAGAGGGGCTAGCGGTTACACAGATACGCAGTATTTT. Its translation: CASSPERGASGYTDTQYF.

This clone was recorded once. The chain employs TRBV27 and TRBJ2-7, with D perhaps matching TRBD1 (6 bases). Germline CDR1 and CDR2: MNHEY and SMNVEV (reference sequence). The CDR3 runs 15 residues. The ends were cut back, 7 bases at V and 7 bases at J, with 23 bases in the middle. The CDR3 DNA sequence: TGTGCCAGCATGGGGCCGGGACAATCGGACATGGAGCAGTACTTC. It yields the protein CASMGPGQSDMEQYF.

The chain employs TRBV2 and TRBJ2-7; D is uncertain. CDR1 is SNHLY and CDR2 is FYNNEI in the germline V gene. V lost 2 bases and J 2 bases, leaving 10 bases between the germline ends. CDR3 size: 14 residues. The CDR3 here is CASSEWRGAYEQYV. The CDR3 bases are TGTGCCAGCAGTGAATGGCGTGGAGCCTACGAGCAGTACGTC.

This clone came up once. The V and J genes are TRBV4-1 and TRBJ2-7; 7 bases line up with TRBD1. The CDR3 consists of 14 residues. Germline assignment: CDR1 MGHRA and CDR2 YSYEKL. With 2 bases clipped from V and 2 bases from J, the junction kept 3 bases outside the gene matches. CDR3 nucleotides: TGCGCCAGCAGCCAAAACACAGGGGCCTACGAGCAGTACGTC. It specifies CASSQNTGAYEQYV.

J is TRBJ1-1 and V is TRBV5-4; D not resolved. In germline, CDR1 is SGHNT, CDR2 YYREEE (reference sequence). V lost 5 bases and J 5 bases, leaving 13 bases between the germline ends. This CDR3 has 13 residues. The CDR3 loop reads CASSQTRATEAFF. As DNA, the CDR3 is TGTGCCAGCAGTCAAACACGGGCAACTGAAGCTTTCTTT.

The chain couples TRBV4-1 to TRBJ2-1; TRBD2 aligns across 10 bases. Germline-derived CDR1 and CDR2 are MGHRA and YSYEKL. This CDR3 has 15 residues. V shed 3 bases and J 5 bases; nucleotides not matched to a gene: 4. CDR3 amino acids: CASSQLLAGNNEQFF. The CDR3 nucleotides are TGCGCCAGCAGCCAGCTACTAGCGGGAAACAATGAGCAGTTCTTC.

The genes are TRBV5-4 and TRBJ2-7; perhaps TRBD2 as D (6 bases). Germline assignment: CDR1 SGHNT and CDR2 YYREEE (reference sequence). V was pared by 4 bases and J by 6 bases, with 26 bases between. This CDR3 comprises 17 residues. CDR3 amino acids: CASSPTPPGLGYLEQYF. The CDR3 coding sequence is TGTGCCAGCAGCCCAACCCCCCCGGGACTGGGATACCTCGAGCAGTACTTC.

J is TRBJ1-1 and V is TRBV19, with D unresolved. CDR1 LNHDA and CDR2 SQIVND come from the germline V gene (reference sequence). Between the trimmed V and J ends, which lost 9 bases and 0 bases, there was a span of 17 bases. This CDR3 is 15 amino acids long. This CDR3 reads CARNSPTALNTEAFF. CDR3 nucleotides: TGTGCCAGAAATTCCCCCACGGCATTGAACACTGAAGCTTTCTTT. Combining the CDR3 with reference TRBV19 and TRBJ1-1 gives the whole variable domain DGGITQSPKYLFRKEGQNVTLSCEQNLNHDAMYWYRQDPGQGLRLIYYSQIVNDFQKGDIAEGYSVSREKKESFPLTVTSAQKNPTAFYLCARNSPTALNTEAFFGQGTRLTVV.

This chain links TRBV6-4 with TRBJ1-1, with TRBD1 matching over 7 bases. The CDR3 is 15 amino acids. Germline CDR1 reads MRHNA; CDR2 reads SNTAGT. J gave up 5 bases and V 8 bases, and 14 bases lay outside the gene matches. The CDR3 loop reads CASSPSRGGGTEAFF. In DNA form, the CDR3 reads TGTGCCAGCTCTCCCTCGAGAGGGGGCGGGACTGAAGCTTTCTTT.

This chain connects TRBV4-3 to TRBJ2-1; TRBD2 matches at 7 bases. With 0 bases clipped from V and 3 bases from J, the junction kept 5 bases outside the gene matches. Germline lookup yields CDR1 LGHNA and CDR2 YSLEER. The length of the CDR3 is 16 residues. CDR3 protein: CASSQETGGSYNEQFF. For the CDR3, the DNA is TGCGCCAGCAGCCAAGAAACCGGCGGGAGCTACAATGAGCAGTTCTTC.

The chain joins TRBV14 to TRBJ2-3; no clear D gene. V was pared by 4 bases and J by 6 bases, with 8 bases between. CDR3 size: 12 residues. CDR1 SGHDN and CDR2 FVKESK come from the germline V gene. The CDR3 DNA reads TGTGCCAGCAGCCCAACCTTGGATACGCAGTATTTT. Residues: CASSPTLDTQYF.

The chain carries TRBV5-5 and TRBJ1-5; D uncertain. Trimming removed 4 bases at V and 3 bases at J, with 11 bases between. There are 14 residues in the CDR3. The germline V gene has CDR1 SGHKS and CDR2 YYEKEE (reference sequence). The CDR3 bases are TGTGCCAGCAGCCCGGAAGCGGCCAATCAGCCCCAGCATTTT. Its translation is CASSPEAANQPQHF.

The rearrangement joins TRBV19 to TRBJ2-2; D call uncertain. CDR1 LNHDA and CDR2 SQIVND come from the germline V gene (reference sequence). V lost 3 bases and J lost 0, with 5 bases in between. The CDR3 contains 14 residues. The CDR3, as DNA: TGTGCCAGTAGTATTCGGACGAACACCGGGGAGCTGTTTTTT. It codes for CASSIRTNTGELFF.

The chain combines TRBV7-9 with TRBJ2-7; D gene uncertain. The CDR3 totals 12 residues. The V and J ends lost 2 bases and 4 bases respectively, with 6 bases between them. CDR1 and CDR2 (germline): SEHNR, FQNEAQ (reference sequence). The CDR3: CASSLKGYEQYV. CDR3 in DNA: TGTGCCAGCAGCTTAAAGGGTTACGAGCAGTACGTC.

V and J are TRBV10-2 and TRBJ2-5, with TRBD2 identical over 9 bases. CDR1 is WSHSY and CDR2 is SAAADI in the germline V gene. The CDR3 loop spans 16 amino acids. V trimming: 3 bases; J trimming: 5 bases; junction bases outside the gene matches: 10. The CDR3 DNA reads TGCGCCAGCAGTGATAGGGGGACTAGCCCTTGGGAGACCCAGTACTTC. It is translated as CASSDRGTSPWETQYF.

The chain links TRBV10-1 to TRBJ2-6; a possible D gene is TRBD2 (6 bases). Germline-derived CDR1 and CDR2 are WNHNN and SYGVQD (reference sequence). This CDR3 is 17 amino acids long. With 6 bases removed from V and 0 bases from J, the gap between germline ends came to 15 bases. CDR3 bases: TGCGCCAGCAGCGTGGGCGGGATAAGCTCTGGGGCCAACGTCCTGACTTTC. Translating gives CASSVGGISSGANVLTF.

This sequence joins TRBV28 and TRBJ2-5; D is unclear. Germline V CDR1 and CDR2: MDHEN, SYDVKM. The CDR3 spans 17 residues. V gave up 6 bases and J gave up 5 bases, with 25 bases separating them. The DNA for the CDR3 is TGTGCCAGCAGCCACACTAAAGCCGGACGACGCTGGGAGACCCAGTACTTC. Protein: CASSHTKAGRRWETQYF.

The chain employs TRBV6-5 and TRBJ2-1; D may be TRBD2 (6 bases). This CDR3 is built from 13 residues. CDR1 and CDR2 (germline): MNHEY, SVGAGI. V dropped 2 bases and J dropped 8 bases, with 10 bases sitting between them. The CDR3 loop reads CASSYGGNHEQFF. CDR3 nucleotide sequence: TGTGCCAGCAGTTACGGAGGGAACCATGAGCAGTTCTTC.